This TCR beta chain was obtained from a study of blood T cell repertoires in COVID-19. Study-wide background: The study drew acute and convalescent COVID-19 samples from the United States, Italy and Spain. Sources were T cells, B-cell-depleted T cells, or PBMCs; the material itself was cDNA or gDNA.

There are 14 residues in the CDR3. Between the trimmed V and J ends, which lost 8 bases and 0 bases, there was a span of 11 bases. Germline loops: CDR1 SGHVS, CDR2 FQNEAQ. Methods used by the authors: It was from reference gene primer amplification that nucleated cell counts were estimated. The assay was immunoSEQ multiplex PCR, and TCRdb's table has in-frame clones only and misses some. V and J calls and clone size are copied from that table; D and trimming were computed from the DNA. The repertoire holds 150,000 or so clones, with about 80% as singletons. This clonotype was obtained from an elderly woman with acute or convalescent COVID-19. The V and J genes are TRBV7-8 and TRBJ2-1; D might be TRBD2 (6 bases). Sequencing used peripheral blood. CDR3: CASGGTFSYNEQFF. The CDR3 DNA follows: TGTGCCAGCGGCGGGACTTTCTCCTACAATGAGCAGTTCTTC.